These 27 T cell receptor beta chains were sequenced from one sample in a study of blood T cells in healthy people across ages. A second PCR, run for about 6 to 11 cycles, used a sample-barcoded 5' primer plus a J-beta primer mix. One entry per CDR3 protein, called by TCRdb with MiXCR from the 5' RACE reads. The sample lists 850,000 to 1,100,000 distinct CDR3 sequences; less than 45% were seen once. The source material was blood. The receptors originated from a man aged 18-30 years in good health.

This clonotype was recorded once. The CDR3 region has the DNA TGTGCCAGCAGCTTAAGTAGGGTTACCTATGGCTACACCTTC. It yields the protein CASSLSRVTYGYTF. The V call is TRBV7-3, the J call TRBJ1-2, with D uncertain. The CDR3 extends over 14 amino acids. The V end lost 1 base, the J end lost 4 bases, and 10 bases lay between the germline ends. Germline V gene lookup returns CDR1 SGHTA and CDR2 FQGTGA.

This clonotype has only a few counts. This chain links TRBV12-5 with TRBJ1-1; no firm D call. Trimming cost V 0 bases and J 1 base, with 21 bases left between them. CDR1 is LGHNT, CDR2 FRNRAP, per germline. The CDR3 loop spans 19 amino acids. CDR3 region: CASGLVQRGYAGRNTEAFF. DNA for the CDR3: TGTGCTAGTGGTTTGGTACAGCGAGGCTATGCCGGCAGGAACACTGAAGCTTTCTTT.

This chain links TRBV5-6 with TRBJ2-7, with D perhaps TRBD2 (5 bases). CDR1 is SGHDT, CDR2 YYEEEE, per germline. V lost 2 bases, J lost 7 bases, and 19 bases lay in between. This CDR3 has 15 amino acids. CDR3 region: CASSFNPSSYNEQYF. Here the CDR3 DNA reads TGTGCCAGCAGCTTCAACCCTAGCTCCTACAATGAGCAGTACTTC. Combining the CDR3 with reference TRBV5-6 and TRBJ2-7 gives the whole variable domain DAGVTQSPTHLIKTRGQQVTLRCSPKSGHDTVSWYQQALGQGPQFIFQYYEEEERQRGNFPDRFSGHQFPNYSSELNVNALLLGDSALYLCASSFNPSSYNEQYFGPGTRLTVT.

The genes are TRBV6-5 and TRBJ1-1; possibly TRBD1 for D (6 bases). The CDR3 runs 14 residues. Trimming took off 7 bases at V and 0 bases at J, with 12 bases between the two ends. Germline V gives CDR1 MNHEY, CDR2 SVGAGI. The CDR3 loop is CASKIQGLNTEAFF. The DNA for the CDR3 is TGTGCCAGCAAAATTCAGGGGTTGAACACTGAAGCTTTCTTT.

The chain combines TRBV20-1 with TRBJ1-2, with no clear D. Per germline, CDR1 DFQATT and CDR2 SNEGSKA (reference sequence). This CDR3 is 12 amino acids long. V dropped 2 bases and J dropped 6 bases, with 10 bases sitting between them. The CDR3 bases are TGCAGTGCTAGAACGTTGGGTAATGGCTACACCTTC. Its protein is CSARTLGNGYTF.

This clonotype was picked up a small number of times. J is TRBJ2-7 and V is TRBV15; D is ambiguous. CDR3 size: 10 residues. Per the germline V gene, CDR1 is LNHNV and CDR2 is YYDKDF (reference sequence). CDR3 nucleotide sequence: TGTGCAGTTGGCGGCTACGAGCAGTACTTC. Translated: CAVGGYEQYF.

This chain uses TRBV7-8 with TRBJ1-2; perhaps TRBD1 as D (6 bases). The germline CDR1 and CDR2 sequences are SGHVS and FQNEAQ. V lost 0 bases and J 2 bases, leaving 10 bases between the germline ends. The CDR3 consists of 15 residues. The CDR3 bases are TGTGCCAGCAGCTTAGCGACAGGCTTGAACTATGGCTACACCTTC. Encoded protein: CASSLATGLNYGYTF. The variable domain in full, with the rest retrieved from reference TRBV7-8 and TRBJ1-2, is GAGVSQSPRYKVAKRGQDVALRCDPISGHVSLFWYQQALGQGPEFLTYFQNEAQLDKSGLPSDRFFAERPEGSVSTLKIQRTQQEDSAVYLCASSLATGLNYGYTFGSGTRLTVV.

The chain carries TRBV6-5 and TRBJ2-2, with D uncertain. CDR1 MNHEY and CDR2 SVGAGI come from the germline V gene. The CDR3 is made up of 13 amino acids. Trimming pared 6 bases from V and 5 bases from J, leaving 10 bases between. This CDR3 is CASSLDRTGELFF. CDR3 nucleotides: TGTGCCAGCAGCTTAGACCGTACCGGGGAGCTGTTTTTT.

This clonotype was picked up a small number of times. The chain links TRBV2 to TRBJ2-3, with D tentatively TRBD2 (6 bases). With 7 bases removed from V and 2 bases from J, the gap between germline ends came to 19 bases. The CDR3 has 16 residues. CDR1 SNHLY and CDR2 FYNNEI come from the germline V gene. The CDR3: CASKSGRESITDTQYF. The CDR3 nucleotides read TGTGCCAGCAAATCGGGTCGGGAGTCCATCACAGATACGCAGTATTTT.

This sequence joins TRBV10-3 and TRBJ1-2, with 7 bases lining up with TRBD1. Germline lookup yields CDR1 ENHRY and CDR2 SYGVKD. V shed 7 bases, J shed 4 bases, and the junction held 12 bases outside the gene matches. The CDR3 has 15 residues. The CDR3 spells CAINPTGAGVYGYTF. The CDR3 bases are TGTGCCATCAACCCAACAGGGGCGGGAGTCTATGGCTACACCTTC.

V gene TRBV6-1 combines with J gene TRBJ1-4; TRBD1 matches 8 bases. J lost 8 bases, V lost 2 bases, and 4 bases had no gene match. Germline values: CDR1 MNHNS, CDR2 SASEGT. This CDR3 is built from 14 residues. The CDR3 region has the DNA TGTGCCAGCAGTGAACGGACAGGGAGCGAAAAACTGTTTTTT. This codes for CASSERTGSEKLFF.

The CDR3 sequence is CASSHPPRGARTDTQYF. CDR3 DNA: TGTGCCAGCAGCCACCCACCGCGGGGGGCTCGCACAGATACGCAGTATTTT. The V gene is TRBV4-2, the J gene TRBJ2-3; 8 nucleotides agree with TRBD2. V dropped 3 bases and J dropped 1; count of bases not matched to a gene: 9. Germline assignment: CDR1 LGHNA and CDR2 YNFKEQ. The CDR3 has 17 amino acids.

There are a few counts of this clonotype. This chain connects TRBV7-2 to TRBJ2-1, with D unresolved. The CDR3 spans 15 residues. Germline CDR1 and CDR2: SGHTA and FQGNSA. With 1 base removed from V and 1 base from J, the gap between germline ends came to 8 bases. CDR3 loop: CASSLGSLSYNEQFF. CDR3 nucleotides: TGTGCCAGCAGCTTAGGCTCCCTATCCTACAATGAGCAGTTCTTC.

This clonotype was observed a handful of times. One base away lies a much larger clone, so this may be a sequencing read error. The chain couples TRBV9 to TRBJ2-7; 14 bases align to TRBD2. The CDR3 is made up of 15 amino acids. V was pared by 3 bases and J by 7 bases, with 6 bases of the junction left unmatched. From germline, CDR1 is SGDLS and CDR2 YYNGEE. CDR3 sequence: CASSARLAGGNEQYF. CDR3 DNA: TGTGCCAGCAGCGCGAGACTAGCGGGGGGGAATGAGCAGTACTTC.

This clonotype was counted a few times. The chain is built from TRBV28 and TRBJ2-3, with D hard to call. The germline V and J ends were trimmed by 3 bases and 4 bases, with 8 bases remaining between them. Germline V gives CDR1 MDHEN, CDR2 SYDVKM. The CDR3 is 13 amino acids. The chain's CDR3 is CASSFSRADTQYF. The CDR3 region has the DNA TGTGCCAGCAGTTTTTCAAGGGCAGATACGCAGTATTTT. Based on the CDR3 plus reference TRBV28 and TRBJ2-3, the full variable domain is DVKVTQSSRYLVKRTGEKVFLECVQDMDHENMFWYRQDPGLGLRLIYFSYDVKMKEKGDIPEGYSVSREKKERFSLILESASTNQTSMYLCASSFSRADTQYFGPGTRLTVL.

This clonotype has only a few counts. The chain employs TRBV6-5 and TRBJ2-5; weak D call: TRBD1 (5 bases). Trimming pared 6 bases from V and 3 bases from J, leaving 14 bases between. This CDR3 region has 14 residues. In germline, CDR1 is MNHEY, CDR2 SVGAGI. CDR3 protein: CASRPWEGEETQYF. The DNA for the CDR3 is TGTGCCAGCAGACCTTGGGAAGGGGAAGAGACCCAGTACTTC.

The J gene is TRBJ2-5, the V gene TRBV27; perhaps TRBD1 as D (5 bases). The CDR3 has 14 amino acids. CDR1 is MNHEY, CDR2 SMNVEV, per germline (reference sequence). Trimming pared 2 bases from V and 5 bases from J, leaving 12 bases between. The CDR3 DNA follows: TGTGCCAGCAGTTTAATGGGGCGTAAGGAGACCCAGTACTTC. Amino acid sequence: CASSLMGRKETQYF.

This clonotype was seen a few times. The rearrangement links TRBV2 to TRBJ1-1; D is uncertain. This CDR3 comprises 12 residues. V was pared by 4 bases and J by 7 bases, with 10 bases between. Germline CDR1 SNHLY, CDR2 FYNNEI. Written as DNA, the CDR3 is TGTGCCAGCAGTGGGGTGGGAGATGAAGCTTTCTTT. Its translation is CASSGVGDEAFF.

The genes are TRBV20-1 and TRBJ1-1; D is uncertain. Germline V gene sequence: CDR1 DFQATT, CDR2 SNEGSKA (reference sequence). This CDR3 is built from 16 residues. V was clipped by 7 bases and J by 0 bases, with 21 bases between them. This chain's CDR3 is CSVSAGEREVNTEAFF. Here the CDR3 DNA reads TGCAGTGTCAGCGCCGGCGAACGCGAGGTGAACACTGAAGCTTTCTTT.

This clonotype has a handful of counts. The rearrangement joins TRBV4-3 to TRBJ2-3; D is perhaps TRBD1 (6 bases). V lost 4 bases, J lost 2 bases, and 19 bases lay in between. The CDR3 runs 17 residues. Germline CDR1 and CDR2: LGHNA and YSLEER. The DNA for the CDR3 is TGCGCCAGCAGCCGAGACACCAACACAGGGTACACAGATACGCAGTATTTT. Translating gives CASSRDTNTGYTDTQYF.

This clonotype has just a few counts. The chain uses TRBV20-1 and TRBJ2-7; D gene uncertain. Germline CDR1 DFQATT, CDR2 SNEGSKA (reference sequence). The CDR3 length is 12 residues. Trimming removed 3 bases at V and 0 bases at J, with 6 bases between. CDR3 region: CSASFSSYEQYF. The CDR3 DNA reads as TGCAGTGCTAGCTTCAGCTCCTACGAGCAGTACTTC.

This clonotype was counted only a few times. The gene calls are TRBV7-9 and TRBJ2-2, with D possibly matching TRBD1 (6 bases). From germline, CDR1 is SEHNR and CDR2 FQNEAQ (reference sequence). V gave up 4 bases and J gave up 2 bases, with 11 bases separating them. This CDR3 is built from 15 residues. The CDR3 region is CASSSTGRNTGELFF. Here the CDR3 DNA reads TGTGCCAGCAGCTCGACAGGCCGAAACACCGGGGAGCTGTTTTTT.

J is TRBJ2-7 and V is TRBV7-2, with TRBD2 matching over 7 bases. Germline CDR1 SGHTA, CDR2 FQGNSA. The junction had 6 bases not matched to a gene; V was cut back by 1 base and J by 3 bases. CDR3 length equals 15 residues. CDR3 coding DNA: TGTGCCAGCAGCTTAGTATTCCTAGCGGACTACGAGCAGTACTTC. This gives the protein CASSLVFLADYEQYF.

In its sample, this clonotype was seen a few times. The genes are TRBV7-6 and TRBJ1-5; possible D gene TRBD1, 6 bases. V was cut by 1 base and J by 4 bases, with 14 bases left in between. Germline loops: CDR1 SGHVS, CDR2 FNYEAQ. This CDR3 spans 16 amino acids. CDR3 in DNA: TGTGCCAGCAGCTTAGTTCCTGGGCAGGGGAATCAGCCCCAGCATTTT. Its translation is CASSLVPGQGNQPQHF.

This clonotype showed up just a few times. The chain is built from TRBV7-2 and TRBJ2-3, with D uncertain. The germline V and J ends were trimmed by 2 bases and 4 bases, with 13 bases remaining between them. There are 15 residues in the CDR3. Germline V gene lookup returns CDR1 SGHTA and CDR2 FQGNSA. The CDR3: CASSLRPNVADTQYF. DNA for the CDR3: TGTGCCAGCAGCTTACGACCGAATGTCGCAGATACGCAGTATTTT.

This clonotype was found a few times. J is TRBJ2-7 and V is TRBV29-1; D gene uncertain. The CDR3 runs to 13 residues. Trimming left V 5 bases short and J 0 bases short, with 11 bases between. CDR1 and CDR2 (germline): SQVTM, ANQGSEA. DNA for the CDR3: TGCAGCGTTTTGAGAGGTAGCTCCTACGAGCAGTACTTC. Residues: CSVLRGSSYEQYF.

The rearrangement links TRBV20-1 to TRBJ1-1; no clear D gene. V shed 6 bases and J shed 3 bases, with 5 bases lying between them. The CDR3 is 10 amino acids. CDR1 DFQATT and CDR2 SNEGSKA come from the germline V gene (reference sequence). DNA for the CDR3: TGCAGTGCAGCGGACACTGAAGCTTTCTTT. Residues: CSAADTEAFF.